One and the same sample provided the 13 T cell receptor beta chains below, sequenced in a study of T cell changes during pregnancy in multiple sclerosis. Sequenced by immunoSEQ multiplex PCR; TCRdb stores in-frame clones only, minus some. This repertoire shows 43,000 or so clones, over 90% found once; its top ten account for roughly 2.1%. Sequences were derived from peripheral blood, sampled in the third trimester of pregnancy. These receptors all stem from a female donor with multiple sclerosis, enrolled in a pregnancy study.

This sequence joins TRBV6-5 and TRBJ1-1; D is unresolved. Trimming cost V 8 bases and J 1 base, with 14 bases left between them. The CDR3 runs 14 residues. Per germline, CDR1 MNHEY and CDR2 SVGAGI. The chain's CDR3 is CASQAFRENTEAFF. The CDR3 DNA is TGTGCCAGCCAGGCTTTCCGGGAGAACACTGAAGCTTTCTTT.

This clone was seen just once. The chain recombines TRBV27 with TRBJ2-1; 14 nucleotides line up with TRBD2. Germline V gives CDR1 MNHEY, CDR2 SMNVEV (reference sequence). The CDR3 consists of 18 residues. J was trimmed by 7 bases and V by 1 base; bases with no gene match: 9. Written as DNA, the CDR3 is TGTGCCAGCAGTTTATACATGCGACTAGCGGGAGGGCCGAATGAGCAGTTCTTC. This codes for CASSLYMRLAGGPNEQFF.

This rearrangement joins TRBV4-3 to TRBJ1-5; D possibly corresponds to TRBD1 (6 bases). The CDR3 extends over 14 amino acids. The germline CDR1 and CDR2 sequences are LGHNA and YSLEER. The V and J ends lost 1 base and 7 bases respectively, with 11 bases between them. CDR3 sequence: CASSQVRGWQPQHF. DNA of the CDR3: TGCGCCAGCAGCCAAGTTAGGGGGTGGCAGCCCCAGCATTTT.

The gene calls are TRBV30 and TRBJ1-1; perhaps TRBD1 as D (6 bases). The germline V gene encodes CDR1 GTSNPN and CDR2 SVGIG (reference sequence). This CDR3 comprises 13 residues. V was trimmed by 0 bases and J by 11 bases, leaving 16 bases between them. The CDR3 DNA sequence: TGTGCCTGGAGTGTAGTTAACCAGGGGCGGGCTTTCTTT. Protein: CAWSVVNQGRAFF.

The chain recombines TRBV7-9 with TRBJ1-2; 8 bases fit TRBD1. The length of the CDR3 is 16 residues. V lost 6 bases and J lost 2; bases outside the gene matches: 11. Looked up from germline, CDR1 is SEHNR and CDR2 is FQNEAQ (reference sequence). The CDR3 reads CASSLSGTGVNYGYTF. In DNA form, the CDR3 reads TGTGCCAGCAGTTTATCCGGGACAGGAGTAAACTATGGCTACACCTTC.

This sequence joins TRBV4-1 and TRBJ2-6; 10 bases match TRBD1. Germline values: CDR1 MGHRA, CDR2 YSYEKL. Trimming cost V 3 bases and J 0 bases; bases outside gene matches: 5. This CDR3 is 18 amino acids long. The CDR3 loop reads CASSHPTGGYSGANVLTF. The CDR3 region has the DNA TGCGCCAGCAGCCACCCGACAGGGGGCTACTCTGGGGCCAACGTCCTGACTTTC.

The J gene is TRBJ2-3, the V gene TRBV4-1, with D possibly TRBD2 on 6 matching bases. This CDR3 spans 16 amino acids. With 0 bases removed from V and 3 bases from J, the gap between germline ends came to 13 bases. Germline V gene lookup returns CDR1 MGHRA and CDR2 YSYEKL. CDR3 nucleotide sequence: TGCGCCAGCAGCCAAGATCGGGGCGGGATTACAGATACGCAGTATTTT. The encoded protein is CASSQDRGGITDTQYF.

This clone was observed a single time. This chain connects TRBV28 to TRBJ2-4; 11 bases fit TRBD2. Germline CDR1 reads MDHEN; CDR2 reads SYDVKM. The CDR3 length is 18 residues. Losses at the gene ends were 6 bases for V and 0 bases for J; bases not matched to a gene: 10. This CDR3 reads CASRKPGLAEIAKNIQYF. CDR3 DNA sequence: TGTGCCAGCAGAAAACCGGGACTAGCGGAGATAGCCAAAAACATTCAGTACTTC. The full variable domain, its missing parts supplied by reference TRBV28 and TRBJ2-4, is DVKVTQSSRYLVKRTGEKVFLECVQDMDHENMFWYRQDPGLGLRLIYFSYDVKMKEKGDIPEGYSVSREKKERFSLILESASTNQTSMYLCASRKPGLAEIAKNIQYFGAGTRLSVL.

This clone occurred once. This chain joins TRBV11-3 and TRBJ2-1; maybe TRBD2 (5 bases). CDR1 is SGHNT, CDR2 YENEEA, per germline. The CDR3 has 13 residues. V was cut by 5 bases and J by 9 bases, with 14 bases left in between. The CDR3 spells CASSPFREPEQFF. As DNA, the CDR3 is TGTGCCAGCAGCCCTTTTCGGGAACCTGAGCAGTTCTTC.

The chain recombines TRBV4-3 with TRBJ1-4; D might be TRBD1 (6 bases). The CDR3 consists of 15 residues. V lost 4 bases to trimming and J lost 8 bases, with 17 bases between them. Germline lookup yields CDR1 LGHNA and CDR2 YSLEER. CDR3 DNA sequence: TGCGCCAGCAGCCTTTCCAGGGGCCGCGGGGAAAAACTGTTTTTT. Translation: CASSLSRGRGEKLFF.

This clone came up once. The gene calls are TRBV19 and TRBJ2-1; TRBD2 matches 7 bases. The germline V gene has CDR1 LNHDA and CDR2 SQIVND (reference sequence). The CDR3 contains 16 residues. J was trimmed by 6 bases and V by 3 bases; bases with no gene match: 11. CDR3: CASSMGGVAYSNEQFF. The CDR3 DNA reads TGTGCCAGTAGTATGGGAGGGGTGGCTTACAGCAATGAGCAGTTCTTC. Complete variable domain (other parts from reference TRBV19 and TRBJ2-1): DGGITQSPKYLFRKEGQNVTLSCEQNLNHDAMYWYRQDPGQGLRLIYYSQIVNDFQKGDIAEGYSVSREKKESFPLTVTSAQKNPTAFYLCASSMGGVAYSNEQFFGPGTRLTVL.

The rearrangement links TRBV15 to TRBJ1-5, with a possible D match to TRBD1 (6 bases). The CDR3 is 17 amino acids. Trimming left V 6 bases short and J 3 bases short, with 21 bases between. In germline, CDR1 is LNHNV, CDR2 YYDKDF (reference sequence). The CDR3 loop is CATRPEKAGVSNQPQHF. The CDR3 coding sequence is TGTGCCACCAGGCCGGAGAAGGCAGGGGTTTCCAATCAGCCCCAGCATTTT. The full variable domain, its missing parts supplied by reference TRBV15 and TRBJ1-5, is DAMVIQNPRYQVTQFGKPVTLSCSQTLNHNVMYWYQQKSSQAPKLLFHYYDKDFNNEADTPDNFQSRRPNTSFCFLDIRSPGLGDTAMYLCATRPEKAGVSNQPQHFGDGTRLSIL.

The genes are TRBV6-1 and TRBJ1-1, with TRBD1 matching 8 bases. This CDR3 has 14 amino acids. V was pared by 7 bases and J by 2 bases, with 6 bases of the junction left unmatched. CDR1 is MNHNS, CDR2 SASEGT, per germline. CDR3 bases: TGTGCCAGCAATATAGACAGGGGAAACACTGAAGCTTTCTTT. It specifies CASNIDRGNTEAFF.